This TCR beta chain was obtained from a study of post-analysis software for immune sequencing data. Unique molecular identifiers had been added to the TCR beta cDNA libraries. Roughly 500,000 cDNA molecules were obtained from around 1 to 9.1 million T cells. TCRdb analysed the PCR reads with MiXCR anew, one entry per CDR3 protein. Of more than 450,000 distinct CDR3 sequences in the sample, around a third were seen once. Study-wide findings and caveats: There were about 5 TRBV segments more frequent in patients than controls, and TRBV5-6, TRBV5-1 and TRBV20-1 were among them. F-measure co-clustering was strong for batch-matched samples.

Germline V gene sequence: CDR1 SEHNR, CDR2 FQNEAQ (reference sequence). CDR3 length equals 14 residues. The J segment lost 5 bases and the V segment lost 7 bases, leaving 9 bases of the junction unmatched. This clonotype was detected a few times. Its antigen is not known. The rearrangement links TRBV7-9 to TRBJ2-5; 8 bases map to TRBD1. The material sequenced was blood. The TCR comes from a girl aged 2 to 17 with multiple sclerosis. This CDR3 reads CASTLDRDGETQYF. The CDR3 DNA is TGTGCCAGCACCCTGGACAGGGATGGGGAGACCCAGTACTTC.